This TCR beta chain is from a study of tumor and adjacent non-tumor tissue in lung cancer. For the study at large: Samples averaged about 4.3 million productive TCRbeta reads each.

The sample holds many counts of this clonotype. Its antigen is not identified. Study-level results: Tumor repertoires had a smaller top 100 clone share than normal lung.

Germline V gene lookup returns CDR1 SQVTM and CDR2 ANQGSEA. The CDR3 runs 11 residues. V was clipped by 4 bases and J by 4 bases, with 7 bases between them. A modified ARM-PCR protocol with three rounds of nested PCR amplified TCRbeta. TCRdb re-called the multiplex PCR reads through MiXCR, storing one row per CDR3 protein. Of approximately 90,000 distinct CDR3 sequences listed, around 57% are singletons. RNA was extracted from bulk tissue without any cell sorting. The sample was lung tumor tissue. The sequence came from a man in his 70s with non-small cell lung cancer. The J gene is TRBJ2-5, the V gene TRBV29-1; tentative D call: TRBD2 (6 bases). The CDR3 nucleotides read TGCAGCGTTGCCGGGAGAGAGACCCAGTACTTC. Translation: CSVAGRETQYF.